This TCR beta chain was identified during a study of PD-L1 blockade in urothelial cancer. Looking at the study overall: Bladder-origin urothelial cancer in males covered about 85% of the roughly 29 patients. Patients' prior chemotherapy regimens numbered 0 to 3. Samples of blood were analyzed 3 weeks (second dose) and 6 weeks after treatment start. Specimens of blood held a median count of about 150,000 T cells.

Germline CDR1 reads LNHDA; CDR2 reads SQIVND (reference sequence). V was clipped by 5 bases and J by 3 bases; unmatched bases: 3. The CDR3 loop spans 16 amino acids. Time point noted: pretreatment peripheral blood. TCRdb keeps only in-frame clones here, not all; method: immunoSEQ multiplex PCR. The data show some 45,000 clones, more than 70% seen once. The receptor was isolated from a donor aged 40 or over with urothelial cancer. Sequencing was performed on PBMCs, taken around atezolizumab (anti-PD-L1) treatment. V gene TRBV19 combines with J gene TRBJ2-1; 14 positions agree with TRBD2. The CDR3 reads CASSRLAGGSYNEQFF. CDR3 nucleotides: TGTGCCAGTAGTCGACTAGCGGGAGGGAGCTACAATGAGCAGTTCTTC.